Listed here are 25 T cell receptor beta chains from one sample, sequenced in a study of cytomegalovirus exposure and HLA in healthy donors (dated by TCRdb to between 2016 and 2019). The library was generated by the immunoSEQ multiplex PCR assay. For the multiplex PCR, a mixture combining 60 forward primers for TCR Vbeta segments and 13 reverse primers for TCR Jbeta segments was used. In its TCRdb copy, this immuneACCESS table keeps in-frame sequences only and misses some clones. Where compared with another copy, unresolved V genes explain less than half of these, and the others have no known cause. A total of 100,000 or so clones appear in this sample, more than 80% of them only once. The biggest ten clones account for about 5.9% of the sample. Sequenced sample: PBMCs. These receptors came from a man younger than 30 in good health and CMV-seronegative.

J is TRBJ1-2 and V is TRBV6-6; the match to TRBD1 covers 7 bases. Germline values: CDR1 MNHNY, CDR2 SVGAGI (reference sequence). Germline trimming cut 8 bases from V and 5 bases from J; bases unmatched to any gene: 11. The CDR3 length is 14 residues. The CDR3, as DNA: TGTGCCAGCGGACCCCAGGGGGACAAGTATGGCTACACCTTC. Protein: CASGPQGDKYGYTF.

CDR3 loop: CASTLTSGSSYNEQFF. CDR3 DNA: TGTGCCAGCACCTTAACTAGCGGGAGTTCCTACAATGAGCAGTTCTTC. The genes are TRBV5-4 and TRBJ2-1; 11 nucleotides agree with TRBD2. There are 16 residues in the CDR3. The germline gives CDR1 SGHNT, CDR2 YYREEE (reference sequence). V shed 6 bases, J shed 1 base, and the junction held 6 bases outside the gene matches.

The V gene is TRBV6-4, the J gene TRBJ2-3; 11 positions match TRBD2. CDR1 is MRHNA and CDR2 is SNTAGT in the germline V gene. The CDR3 consists of 16 residues. The trim removed 3 bases at V and 0 bases at J, leaving 2 bases unmatched. The CDR3 region is CASSETSGDSTDTQYF. CDR3 coding DNA: TGTGCCAGCAGTGAGACTAGCGGGGACAGCACAGATACGCAGTATTTT.

V gene TRBV5-1 combines with J gene TRBJ2-2; 11 bases are shared with TRBD2. The CDR3 has 16 residues. CDR1 and CDR2 (germline): SGHRS, YFSETQ. With V trimmed by 3 bases and J by 4 bases, 5 bases remained unmatched. The CDR3 DNA sequence: TGCGCCAGCAGCTCCCAAACTAGCGGGAGCACCGGGGAGCTGTTTTTT. It translates to CASSSQTSGSTGELFF.

The rearrangement links TRBV7-3 to TRBJ2-2, with D perhaps TRBD1 (7 bases). V lost 5 bases to trimming and J lost 4 bases, with 20 bases between them. The CDR3 extends over 17 amino acids. CDR1 SGHTA and CDR2 FQGTGA come from the germline V gene. The CDR3 protein is CASSPPSTGRGTGELFF. For the CDR3, the DNA is TGTGCCAGCAGCCCCCCCTCGACAGGGCGGGGCACCGGGGAGCTGTTTTTT.

The CDR3 loop is CASTLGVENEQYF. CDR3 coding DNA: TGTGCCAGCACCTTAGGGGTTGAAAACGAGCAGTACTTC. The V and J genes are TRBV28 and TRBJ2-7, with a possible D match to TRBD1 (5 bases). The CDR3 is 13 amino acids. Germline V CDR1 and CDR2: MDHEN, SYDVKM. V lost 7 bases and J 5 bases, leaving 15 bases between the germline ends.

This clone occurred a few times. This sequence joins TRBV21-1 and TRBJ1-1; no DNA check was done on the table's D call, TRBD1. TRBV21-1 is a pseudogene segment. The CDR3 extends over 12 amino acids. CDR3 in amino acids: CASSKEQKEAFF. DNA for the CDR3: TGTGCCAGCAGCAAAGAACAAAAAGAAGCTTTCTTT.

This chain joins TRBV25-1 and TRBJ2-6, with D hard to call. Trimming removed 6 bases from V and 1 base from J, with 4 bases in between. The CDR3 consists of 13 residues. The V gene's germline CDR1 is MGHDK and CDR2 SYGVNS. Here the CDR3 reads CASSVSGANVLTF. The CDR3 region has the DNA TGTGCCAGCAGCGTATCTGGGGCCAACGTCCTGACTTTC.

The chain recombines TRBV5-1 with TRBJ2-7, with 10 bases aligning to TRBD2. The ends lost 0 bases at V and 2 bases at J; junction bases unmatched: 2. CDR1 and CDR2 from the germline V gene are SGHRS and YFSETQ. The CDR3 is 15 residues long. CDR3 DNA sequence: TGCGCCAGCAGCTTGGAAAGCGGGAGGGCCTACGAGCAGTACTTC. Its translation is CASSLESGRAYEQYF.

The chain joins TRBV6-5 to TRBJ1-2; TRBD1 matches 7 bases. CDR3 length: 15 amino acids. V was pared by 2 bases and J by 7 bases, with 10 bases of the junction left unmatched. Germline V CDR1 and CDR2: MNHEY, SVGAGI. The CDR3: CASSYAEQGKIGYTF. DNA of the CDR3: TGTGCCAGCAGTTACGCCGAACAGGGGAAGATTGGCTACACCTTC.

The chain employs TRBV7-3 and TRBJ1-1, with D unclear. Trimming left V 5 bases short and J 5 bases short, with 15 bases between. CDR3 size: 14 residues. The germline CDR1 and CDR2 sequences are SGHTA and FQGTGA. The DNA for the CDR3 is TGTGCCAGCAGCCCGAAAGAGACTGGTACTGAAGCTTTCTTT. This encodes CASSPKETGTEAFF.

DNA of the CDR3: TGTGCCAGCAGTATACAAGGACTAGCGGGAGGCGGTGAGCAGTTCTTC. This codes for CASSIQGLAGGGEQFF. The chain links TRBV6-6 to TRBJ2-1; 14 nucleotides match TRBD2. The germline gives CDR1 MNHNY, CDR2 SVGAGI (reference sequence). Unmatched junction bases numbered 9, after V lost 5 bases and J lost 9 bases. The CDR3 has 16 amino acids.

The V and J genes are TRBV27 and TRBJ2-1; 8 positions match TRBD2. This CDR3 contains 13 residues. The V gene end was trimmed by 3 bases and the J gene end by 14 bases; junction bases not matched to a gene: 9. Germline V gives CDR1 MNHEY, CDR2 SMNVEV (reference sequence). CDR3 coding DNA: TGTGCCAGCAGTTTTCTAGATAGCGGGATGAAGTTCTTC. Protein sequence: CASSFLDSGMKFF.

In this sample, this clone turned up a few times. The chain uses TRBV4-1 and TRBJ2-7; 7 bases are a match to TRBD2. In germline, CDR1 is MGHRA, CDR2 YSYEKL. This CDR3 is built from 14 residues. V shed 3 bases and J 8 bases; nucleotides not matched to a gene: 10. The CDR3 sequence: CASSQEFLAVKQYF. The DNA for the CDR3 is TGCGCCAGCAGCCAGGAATTCCTAGCGGTTAAGCAGTACTTC.

V and J are TRBV6-1 and TRBJ2-3, with 7 bases fitting TRBD1. This CDR3 comprises 14 residues. The germline V gene encodes CDR1 MNHNS and CDR2 SASEGT. Unmatched junction bases numbered 7, after V lost 7 bases and J lost 3 bases. The chain's CDR3 is CASKGGRATDTQYF. The CDR3 coding sequence is TGTGCCAGCAAAGGGGGCAGGGCGACAGATACGCAGTATTTT.

The rearrangement joins TRBV9 to TRBJ2-2, with a weak D call TRBD1 (6 bases). With 4 bases removed from V and 2 bases from J, the gap between germline ends came to 15 bases. Germline CDR1 and CDR2: SGDLS and YYNGEE. The CDR3 spans 16 residues. The CDR3 sequence is CASSPPTGTNTGELFF. The CDR3 region has the DNA TGTGCCAGCAGCCCCCCGACAGGCACTAACACCGGGGAGCTGTTTTTT.

This CDR3 is CASTSYGWTGELFF. For the CDR3, the DNA is TGTGCCAGCACCTCATACGGGTGGACCGGGGAGCTGTTTTTT. The chain combines TRBV7-2 with TRBJ2-2; D is uncertain. The CDR3 length is 14 residues. The V gene lost 7 bases and the J gene lost 5 bases, with 14 bases spanning the gap. Germline V gives CDR1 SGHTA, CDR2 FQGNSA.

V and J are TRBV7-2 and TRBJ2-6, with D tentatively TRBD2 (6 bases). The V end was cut by 3 bases, the J end by 2 bases, with 8 bases between. The germline V gene encodes CDR1 SGHTA and CDR2 FQGNSA. This CDR3 spans 15 amino acids. Here the CDR3 DNA reads TGTGCCAGCAGCTTCGCGGGGACTGGGGCCAACGTCCTGACTTTC. Its protein product is CASSFAGTGANVLTF.

The chain has TRBV7-2 and TRBJ2-7; no reliable D call. Germline CDR1 and CDR2: SGHTA and FQGNSA. The CDR3 totals 14 residues. V was pared by 2 bases and J by 0 bases, with 8 bases between. As DNA, the CDR3 is TGTGCCAGCAGCTTATCGTCCGTCTCCTACGAGCAGTACTTC. This sequence encodes CASSLSSVSYEQYF. Full variable domain (outside the CDR3, taken from reference TRBV7-2 and TRBJ2-7): GAGVSQSPSNKVTEKGKDVELRCDPISGHTALYWYRQSLGQGLEFLIYFQGNSAPDKSGLPSDRFSAERTGGSVSTLTIQRTQQEDSAVYLCASSLSSVSYEQYFGPGTRLTVT.

This clone has only one observation. The chain links TRBV28 to TRBJ1-1, with 9 positions matching TRBD1. Germline loops: CDR1 MDHEN, CDR2 SYDVKM. V lost 2 bases, J lost 4 bases, and 8 bases stayed unmatched. This CDR3 contains 16 residues. CDR3 sequence reads: CASSLESGTGTTEAFF. CDR3 nucleotide sequence: TGTGCCAGCAGTTTAGAATCGGGGACAGGGACCACTGAAGCTTTCTTT. Together with reference TRBV28 and TRBJ1-1, the CDR3 gives the full variable domain: DVKVTQSSRYLVKRTGEKVFLECVQDMDHENMFWYRQDPGLGLRLIYFSYDVKMKEKGDIPEGYSVSREKKERFSLILESASTNQTSMYLCASSLESGTGTTEAFFGQGTRLTVV.

The CDR3 DNA follows: TGTGCCAGCAGCTTGTTTTCCAGCGGAGAGACCCAGTACTTC. Translated: CASSLFSSGETQYF. The V and J genes are TRBV5-8 and TRBJ2-5, with a possible D match to TRBD2 (5 bases). The germline V gene encodes CDR1 SGHTS and CDR2 YDEGEE. The CDR3 loop spans 14 amino acids. V was clipped by 1 base and J by 4 bases, with 11 bases between them.

The CDR3 protein is CASSFTGTRGETQYF. The CDR3 DNA reads TGTGCCAGCAGTTTCACCGGGACTAGAGGAGAGACCCAGTACTTC. The V gene is TRBV6-5, the J gene TRBJ2-5; 8 bases agree with TRBD2. Germline-derived CDR1 and CDR2 are MNHEY and SVGAGI. V lost 4 bases to trimming and J lost 4 bases; unmatched junction nucleotides: 8. The CDR3 sequence is 15 residues long.

The chain uses TRBV19 and TRBJ2-7; the match to TRBD2 covers 8 bases. Germline lookup yields CDR1 LNHDA and CDR2 SQIVND (reference sequence). There are 17 residues in the CDR3. J lost 0 bases, V lost 3 bases, and 10 bases had no gene match. CDR3 sequence reads: CASSIGLAISSSYEQYF. CDR3 bases: TGTGCCAGTAGTATTGGACTAGCTATCAGCAGCTCCTACGAGCAGTACTTC. Based on the CDR3 plus reference TRBV19 and TRBJ2-7, the full variable domain is DGGITQSPKYLFRKEGQNVTLSCEQNLNHDAMYWYRQDPGQGLRLIYYSQIVNDFQKGDIAEGYSVSREKKESFPLTVTSAQKNPTAFYLCASSIGLAISSSYEQYFGPGTRLTVT.

This chain links TRBV11-1 with TRBJ2-1; D is ambiguous. V was trimmed by 6 bases and J by 3 bases, leaving 12 bases between them. This CDR3 region has 14 residues. The germline V gene encodes CDR1 SGHAT and CDR2 FQDESV (reference sequence). CDR3 DNA: TGTGCCAGCAGGAGGCGGCTAGGCTACAATGAGCAGTTCTTC. It codes for CASRRRLGYNEQFF. Combining the CDR3 with reference TRBV11-1 and TRBJ2-1 gives the whole variable domain EAEVAQSPRYKITEKSQAVAFWCDPISGHATLYWYRQILGQGPELLVQFQDESVVDDSQLPKDRFSAERLKGVDSTLKIQPAELGDSAMYLCASRRRLGYNEQFFGPGTRLTVL.

The chain joins TRBV10-1 to TRBJ2-7; 9 nucleotides line up with TRBD2. The trim removed 2 bases at V and 0 bases at J, leaving 5 bases unmatched. Germline assignment: CDR1 WNHNN and CDR2 SYGVQD (reference sequence). There are 16 residues in the CDR3. This CDR3 reads CASSEGTSRSSYEQYF. Here the CDR3 DNA reads TGCGCCAGCAGTGAGGGGACTAGCAGGAGCTCCTACGAGCAGTACTTC.